Presented here are 9 T cell receptor beta chains from one specimen sequenced in a study of blood T cell repertoires in COVID-19. Repertoires were generated with immunoSEQ multiplex PCR, while TCRdb's copy carries only in-frame clones and drops some. The top ten clones hold more than 0.85% of a sample with 350,000 to 450,000 clones, approximately 89% of them seen once. The material sequenced was PBMCs or T cells enriched from blood (not recorded which). The receptors shown here come from a woman between 35 and 50 years old who had been exposed to COVID-19.

The chain joins TRBV15 to TRBJ1-1; TRBD1 is a possible D gene (5 bases). CDR3 length equals 15 residues. Per germline, CDR1 LNHNV and CDR2 YYDKDF (reference sequence). Trimming took 1 base from V and 4 from J, leaving 13 bases between them. The CDR3 DNA reads as TGTGCCACCAGCAGAGGGGGGGTGGAGGCCACTGAAGCTTTCTTT. It codes for CATSRGGVEATEAFF.

The chain combines TRBV30 with TRBJ2-5; 9 bases align to TRBD1. J gave up 4 bases and V 5 bases, and 11 bases lay outside the gene matches. The CDR3 covers 15 residues. Germline-derived CDR1 and CDR2 are GTSNPN and SVGIG (reference sequence). The DNA for the CDR3 is TGTGCCTGGGGAAGATCGACAGGGGGACGAGAGACCCAGTACTTC. Protein product: CAWGRSTGGRETQYF.

V is TRBV6-5 and J is TRBJ1-5, with a tentative D call TRBD1 (6 bases). V was pared by 4 bases and J by 3 bases, with 13 bases between. Germline V gives CDR1 MNHEY, CDR2 SVGAGI. This CDR3 is built from 15 residues. The DNA of the CDR3 is TGTGCCAGCAGTTCCCAGGGGCGAAACAATCAGCCCCAGCATTTT. Its protein product is CASSSQGRNNQPQHF.

This chain joins TRBV19 and TRBJ2-5, with 10 bases fitting TRBD1. The junction had 7 bases not matched to a gene; V was cut back by 5 bases and J by 4 bases. Germline CDR1 and CDR2: LNHDA and SQIVND (reference sequence). The CDR3 consists of 15 residues. CDR3 bases: TGTGCCAGTAGTCCGGGGGGGACAGGGGCAGAGACCCAGTACTTC. This encodes CASSPGGTGAETQYF.

The chain carries TRBV7-8 and TRBJ2-7, with unresolved D. Trimming removed 5 bases at V and 3 bases at J, with 5 bases between. CDR3 length: 11 amino acids. The germline gives CDR1 SGHVS, CDR2 FQNEAQ. The CDR3 DNA sequence: TGTGCCAGCAGCCCTTACTACGAGCAGTACTTC. Protein sequence: CASSPYYEQYF.

CDR3 region: CASSLTSGGLDNEQFF. The CDR3 DNA reads as TGCGCCAGCAGTTTGACTAGCGGGGGGTTAGATAATGAGCAGTTCTTC. This chain connects TRBV10-1 to TRBJ2-1, with 13 bases identical to TRBD2. This CDR3 contains 16 residues. The germline V gene encodes CDR1 WNHNN and CDR2 SYGVQD (reference sequence). Trimming took 5 bases from V and 7 from J; bases not matched to a gene: 8.

The chain has TRBV7-2 and TRBJ1-6, with 10 bases aligning to TRBD1. V was pared by 4 bases and J by 9 bases, with 12 bases of the junction left unmatched. Germline V gives CDR1 SGHTA, CDR2 FQGNSA. The CDR3 covers 17 residues. CDR3 loop: CASSSRGTGAGSSPLHF. The CDR3 DNA reads as TGTGCCAGCAGCTCGAGGGGGACAGGGGCGGGAAGTTCACCCCTCCACTTT.

The chain uses TRBV24-1 and TRBJ1-2; a possible D gene is TRBD1 (6 bases). Deletions cut 2 bases from V and 4 bases from J, with 10 bases between. Germline V gene sequence: CDR1 KGHDR, CDR2 SFDVKD. The CDR3 spans 14 residues. The CDR3 DNA is TGTGCCACCAGTGATTCCGGACAGCCCTATGGCTACACCTTC. Translated, it gives CATSDSGQPYGYTF.

The chain joins TRBV2 to TRBJ2-5; 8 bases agree with TRBD2. The CDR3 consists of 15 residues. Unmatched junction bases numbered 6, after V lost 2 bases and J lost 4 bases. Germline lookup yields CDR1 SNHLY and CDR2 FYNNEI. The CDR3 loop reads CASSEMGLEGETQYF. The DNA for the CDR3 is TGTGCCAGCAGTGAAATGGGACTAGAAGGAGAGACCCAGTACTTC.